The 21 T cell receptor beta chains below all came from one sample that was sequenced in a study of blood T cell repertoires in COVID-19. Using immunoSEQ multiplex PCR, the repertoire was profiled, and TCRdb retains in-frame clones only, with some absent. The sample holds around 25,000 clones, 80% to 90% seen once. The sequenced sample consisted of peripheral blood. The receptors were gathered from a human donor in a cohort sampled during active COVID-19.

The chain recombines TRBV5-1 with TRBJ1-1; 10 bases align to TRBD1. CDR1 and CDR2 (germline): SGHRS, YFSETQ. V lost 3 bases and J lost 5; bases outside the gene matches: 7. The CDR3 length is 15 residues. The CDR3 loop is CASSYRQGARTEAFF. For the CDR3, the DNA is TGCGCCAGCAGCTATAGACAGGGGGCGAGGACTGAAGCTTTCTTT. Drawing the rest from reference TRBV5-1 and TRBJ1-1, the complete variable domain is KAGVTQTPRYLIKTRGQQVTLSCSPISGHRSVSWYQQTPGQGLQFLFEYFSETQRNKGNFPGRFSGRQFSNSRSEMNVSTLELGDSALYLCASSYRQGARTEAFFGQGTRLTVV.

The chain recombines TRBV6-5 with TRBJ2-7; D gene unclear. Between the trimmed V and J ends, which lost 4 bases and 0 bases, there was a span of 10 bases. CDR1 is MNHEY and CDR2 is SVGAGI in the germline V gene. The CDR3 is 14 residues long. In DNA form, the CDR3 reads TGTGCCAGCAGTTCCCCCAGAAACTCCTACGAGCAGTACTTC. Translating gives CASSSPRNSYEQYF.

The chain uses TRBV27 and TRBJ1-3; 7 nucleotides align to TRBD1. The germline gives CDR1 MNHEY, CDR2 SMNVEV (reference sequence). CDR3 size: 13 residues. The junction had 4 bases not matched to a gene; V was cut back by 9 bases and J by 2 bases. The CDR3 here is CARPGGTGNTIYF. CDR3 in DNA: TGTGCCAGGCCAGGGGGTACTGGAAACACCATATATTTT.

The chain recombines TRBV7-9 with TRBJ2-3; D gene uncertain. Trimming took off 11 bases at V and 6 bases at J, with 12 bases between the two ends. This CDR3 spans 11 amino acids. Germline values: CDR1 SEHNR, CDR2 FQNEAQ (reference sequence). CDR3 region: CAYLELDTQYF. The CDR3 nucleotides read TGTGCCTATTTAGAGTTGGATACGCAGTATTTT.

The chain has TRBV24-1 and TRBJ2-1, with TRBD2 as a possible D gene (6 bases). This CDR3 is 15 amino acids long. Germline V lookup: CDR1 KGHDR, CDR2 SFDVKD. V shed 4 bases and J shed 0 bases, with 9 bases lying between them. The CDR3 spells CATSEGGASYNEQFF. As DNA, the CDR3 is TGTGCCACCAGTGAGGGCGGGGCCTCCTACAATGAGCAGTTCTTC.

The rearrangement uses TRBV7-9 and TRBJ2-1; D may be TRBD2 (5 bases). V lost 5 bases and J 0 bases, leaving 11 bases between the germline ends. In germline, CDR1 is SEHNR, CDR2 FQNEAQ (reference sequence). The CDR3 consists of 15 residues. As DNA, the CDR3 is TGTGCCAGCAGCCCAGCGGCCAGCTCCTACAATGAGCAGTTCTTC. Translated, it gives CASSPAASSYNEQFF.

V and J are TRBV5-1 and TRBJ1-2; 10 nucleotides agree with TRBD1. The CDR3 totals 17 residues. V dropped 1 base and J dropped 8; count of bases not matched to a gene: 14. Germline CDR1 is SGHRS and CDR2 is YFSETQ. The CDR3 nucleotides are TGCGCCAGCAGCTTGAGTGTTTCGCTGGACAGGGGGATAGGCTACACCTTC. Protein product: CASSLSVSLDRGIGYTF.

In its sample, this clone was seen once. The same CDR3 can be traced to other DNA sequences in this sample. The gene calls are TRBV28 and TRBJ2-7; TRBD1 matches 8 bases. This CDR3 spans 14 amino acids. V shed 6 bases, J shed 2 bases, and the junction held 6 bases outside the gene matches. CDR1 and CDR2 from the germline V gene are MDHEN and SYDVKM. CDR3 region: CASSRQQGAYEQYF. Written as DNA, the CDR3 is TGTGCCAGCAGCCGACAACAGGGGGCCTACGAGCAGTACTTC.

V gene TRBV28 combines with J gene TRBJ2-2; tentatively, D is TRBD1 (6 bases). The CDR3 contains 13 residues. CDR1 is MDHEN, CDR2 SYDVKM, per germline. Trimming cost V 5 bases and J 5 bases, with 9 bases left between them. The CDR3 protein is CASSLQGTGELFF. The CDR3 DNA sequence: TGTGCCAGCAGTCTACAGGGAACCGGGGAGCTGTTTTTT.

Only a few counts were recorded for this clone. CDR3 bases: TGCGCCAGCAGCGCGGACAGCACGAACACTGAAGCTTTCTTT. As protein: CASSADSTNTEAFF. The chain joins TRBV5-1 to TRBJ1-1; a possible D gene is TRBD1 (6 bases). This CDR3 contains 14 residues. V lost 4 bases and J lost 1, with 11 bases in between. CDR1 is SGHRS, CDR2 YFSETQ, per germline.

This chain joins TRBV28 and TRBJ2-2, with 11 nucleotides matching TRBD2. The CDR3 is made up of 19 amino acids. Germline CDR1 is MDHEN and CDR2 is SYDVKM. Trimming at V came to 4 bases and at J to 3 bases, leaving 13 bases not matched to a gene. CDR3 protein: CASSYPHYSGRAYTGELFF. Here the CDR3 DNA reads TGTGCCAGCAGTTACCCCCACTATAGCGGGAGGGCCTACACCGGGGAGCTGTTTTTT.

The J gene is TRBJ2-2, the V gene TRBV6-5; 7 nucleotides match TRBD1. Germline V gene sequence: CDR1 MNHEY, CDR2 SVGAGI. The trim removed 8 bases at V and 7 bases at J, leaving 7 bases unmatched. This CDR3 contains 13 residues. As DNA, the CDR3 is TGTGCCAGCGCGGCCGACAGGGACGGGGAGCTGTTTTTT. Protein sequence: CASAADRDGELFF.

This clone was seen a handful of times. The chain combines TRBV25-1 with TRBJ1-6, with 8 bases fitting TRBD1. With V trimmed by 0 bases and J by 11 bases, 6 bases remained unmatched. The CDR3 length is 15 residues. Germline assignment: CDR1 MGHDK and CDR2 SYGVNS. The CDR3 nucleotides read TGTGCCAGCAGTGAATACGCAGGGGGACAGGCACCCCTCCACTTT. Its protein is CASSEYAGGQAPLHF.

Only one count was recorded for this clone. The J gene is TRBJ2-3, the V gene TRBV7-2; possibly TRBD2 for D (6 bases). The CDR3 totals 18 residues. Per germline, CDR1 SGHTA and CDR2 FQGNSA. V shed 0 bases and J shed 2 bases, with 18 bases lying between them. The CDR3 bases are TGTGCCAGCAGCTTAGCGCTAGCGTCGTCCTTTACCACAGATACGCAGTATTTT. As protein: CASSLALASSFTTDTQYF. Full variable domain (rest looked up from reference TRBV7-2 and TRBJ2-3): GAGVSQSPSNKVTEKGKDVELRCDPISGHTALYWYRQSLGQGLEFLIYFQGNSAPDKSGLPSDRFSAERTGGSVSTLTIQRTQQEDSAVYLCASSLALASSFTTDTQYFGPGTRLTVL.

V is TRBV10-3 and J is TRBJ2-1; 10 nucleotides match TRBD2. V lost 3 bases and J lost 6; bases outside the gene matches: 5. CDR3 size: 15 residues. Germline lookup yields CDR1 ENHRY and CDR2 SYGVKD. CDR3 nucleotides: TGTGCCATCAGTGATATTAGCGGGGGGCTCAATGAGCAGTTCTTC. Residues: CAISDISGGLNEQFF.

The V and J genes are TRBV6-5 and TRBJ1-5, with D perhaps matching TRBD1 (6 bases). This CDR3 contains 15 residues. Germline V CDR1 and CDR2: MNHEY, SVGAGI. Trimming took 6 bases from V and 3 from J, leaving 15 bases between them. CDR3 DNA: TGTGCCAGCAGACAACAGGGTTCCCACAATCAGCCCCAGCATTTT. This gives the protein CASRQQGSHNQPQHF.

V and J are TRBV11-2 and TRBJ2-5, with D perhaps matching TRBD2 (6 bases). This CDR3 spans 16 amino acids. CDR1 is SGHAT and CDR2 is FQNNGV in the germline V gene. The V end was cut by 5 bases, the J end by 5 bases, with 21 bases between. The CDR3 here is CASSQGRAGMWETQYF. The DNA for the CDR3 is TGTGCCAGCAGCCAAGGCCGGGCGGGAATGTGGGAGACCCAGTACTTC.

The chain uses TRBV6-5 and TRBJ2-1; no clear D gene. V lost 0 bases and J 0 bases, leaving 6 bases between the germline ends. The CDR3 is made up of 15 amino acids. The germline gives CDR1 MNHEY, CDR2 SVGAGI. CDR3 amino acids: CASSYSGRSYNEQFF. The CDR3 DNA sequence: TGTGCCAGCAGTTACTCGGGCCGCTCCTACAATGAGCAGTTCTTC.

J is TRBJ2-1 and V is TRBV7-2; 10 bases are a match to TRBD2. The V and J ends lost 1 base and 2 bases, in that order; junction bases with no gene match: 5. The CDR3 is made up of 17 amino acids. Germline CDR1 reads SGHTA; CDR2 reads FQGNSA. The CDR3 DNA is TGTGCCAGCAGCTTAGACCTAGCGGGAGTTGCCTACAATGAGCAGTTCTTC. Its translation: CASSLDLAGVAYNEQFF.

V and J are TRBV2 and TRBJ2-1; TRBD1 is a possible D gene (6 bases). Looked up from germline, CDR1 is SNHLY and CDR2 is FYNNEI. The CDR3 length is 15 residues. Trimming shortened V by 4 bases and J by 4 bases, and 14 bases separated the two germline ends. CDR3 residues: CASSGQGGAYNEQFF. Here the CDR3 DNA reads TGTGCCAGCAGTGGCCAAGGGGGAGCTTACAATGAGCAGTTCTTC.

The rearrangement links TRBV5-6 to TRBJ2-7; 8 nucleotides match TRBD2. CDR3 length equals 16 residues. The trim removed 3 bases at V and 2 bases at J, leaving 10 bases unmatched. Germline V lookup: CDR1 SGHDT, CDR2 YYEEEE. The CDR3 nucleotides are TGTGCCAGCAGCTACGCACGGGGGGGCCCGACCTACGAGCAGTACTTC. Residues: CASSYARGGPTYEQYF.